This TCR beta chain derives from a study of regulatory T cells in long-lasting Graves disease. Across the whole study: Persistent Graves' disease denoted over 5 years of antithyroid drugs plus positive TSH receptor antibodies. Notes on the study in general: Since the sample size was small, accuracy may have been reduced.

Investigators prepared the TCR beta libraries by applying iRepertoire HTBI primers and Arm-PCR of CDR3 regions. How the authors handled the data: Identified segments across samples numbered 55 to 70 TRBV and approximately 13 TRBJ. TCRdb independently ran MiXCR on the multiplex PCR reads; one entry per CDR3 protein. The V and J calls and clone size come from TCRdb's table, not from the authors' own analysis. The sample has under 500,000 distinct CDR3 sequences, less than 25% seen once; the top ten hold around 20%. This CDR3 spans 15 amino acids. The V and J ends lost 5 bases and 3 bases respectively, with 16 bases between them. From germline, CDR1 is SGHVS and CDR2 FQNEAQ. Time point specified: persistent/refractory GD, antithyroid drugs over 5 years with positive TRAb. PBMC-extracted RNA yielded the TCR library. Xi'an, China, was home to the endocrinology department that provided patients. This clonotype showed up just a few times. Antigen specificity is unknown.

The source material was peripheral blood mononuclear cells (PBMCs), sampled when the disease was refractory, from a patient treated with antithyroid drugs. This receptor was obtained from a female donor with Graves disease. The chain couples TRBV7-8 to TRBJ2-5; D ambiguous. CDR3 protein: CASSLRGDIEETQYF. DNA of the CDR3: TGTGCCAGCAGCCTCAGAGGCGACATCGAAGAGACCCAGTACTTC.